A single sample is the source of the 9 T cell receptor beta chains below, sequenced in a study of CD8+ T cells in alopecia areata. The sequencing template was cDNA reverse transcribed from extracted RNA. Method: immunoSEQ multiplex PCR; TCRdb's copy keeps in-frame clones and lacks some. The data contain about 150,000 clones, about 51% of them seen just once; the ten biggest clones take up 15% to 20%. Source: CD8+ T cells sorted from blood, taken at week 0. These receptors were obtained from a human donor with alopecia areata.

J is TRBJ1-2 and V is TRBV30; D unclear. The CDR3 loop spans 11 amino acids. The germline V gene has CDR1 GTSNPN and CDR2 SVGIG (reference sequence). Trimming took off 1 base at V and 5 bases at J, with 5 bases between the two ends. In DNA form, the CDR3 reads TGTGCCTGGAGTGCCCAGTATGGCTACACCTTC. This gives the protein CAWSAQYGYTF. The full variable domain, completed using reference TRBV30 and TRBJ1-2, is SQTIHQWPATLVQPVGSPLSLECTVEGTSNPNLYWYRQAAGRGLQLLFYSVGIGQISSEVPQNLSASRPQDRQFILSSKKLLLSDSGFYLCAWSAQYGYTFGSGTRLTVV.

The chain has TRBV4-3 and TRBJ1-2; TRBD1 is a possible D gene (5 bases). This CDR3 is built from 14 residues. Germline assignment: CDR1 LGHNA and CDR2 YSLEER. Trimming removed 1 base from V and 4 bases from J, with 10 bases in between. The CDR3 region has the DNA TGCGCCAGCAGCCAAGCGGGGACCCTCTATGGCTACACCTTC. Translated, it gives CASSQAGTLYGYTF.

The CDR3 nucleotides read TGTGCCAGCAGCCCCCGGAGTCAGGGGGTGTATGGGCAGTTCTTC. It translates to CASSPRSQGVYGQFF. This rearrangement joins TRBV9 to TRBJ2-1, with 7 bases aligning to TRBD1. Per the germline V gene, CDR1 is SGDLS and CDR2 is YYNGEE. The V and J ends lost 4 bases and 12 bases, in that order; junction bases with no gene match: 16. The CDR3 length is 15 residues.

The chain is built from TRBV11-2 and TRBJ1-1; no firm D call. V was shortened by 4 bases and J by 5 bases, with 14 bases between the two germline ends. The CDR3 covers 14 residues. The germline V gene has CDR1 SGHAT and CDR2 FQNNGV. The CDR3 loop reads CASSSDDKRTEAFF. In DNA form, the CDR3 reads TGTGCCAGCAGCTCTGACGACAAGAGGACTGAAGCTTTCTTT.

The chain links TRBV7-7 to TRBJ2-1; D perhaps matches TRBD2 (6 bases). The CDR3 length is 15 residues. In germline, CDR1 is SSHAT, CDR2 FNYEAQ (reference sequence). V lost 5 bases to trimming and J lost 8 bases, with 19 bases between them. This CDR3 is CASSLGPSGSDEQFF. The CDR3 DNA reads as TGTGCCAGCAGCCTCGGACCGAGCGGGTCTGATGAGCAGTTCTTC.

With regard to this clone: Compared with germline, one end of the junction differs, possibly owing to a read error. This chain uses TRBV25-1 with TRBJ1-2, with TRBD1 matching 9 bases. CDR1 and CDR2 from the germline V gene are MGHDK and SYGVNS. The CDR3 contains 12 residues. For the CDR3, the DNA is TGTGCCGGCAGGGGACAGGGAGATGGTTACACCTTC. Translating it yields CAGRGQGDGYTF.

The chain links TRBV4-2 to TRBJ2-1; D is unresolved. V was cut by 1 base and J by 6 bases, with 1 base left in between. The CDR3 is 11 amino acids. Germline CDR1 and CDR2: LGHNA and YNFKEQ. Here the CDR3 reads CASSQGNEQFF. For the CDR3, the DNA is TGTGCCAGCAGCCAAGGCAATGAGCAGTTCTTC.

This clone was seen more than once but under ten times. This sequence joins TRBV2 and TRBJ2-1, with TRBD1 matching over 7 bases. CDR1 SNHLY and CDR2 FYNNEI come from the germline V gene. The trim removed 10 bases at V and 7 bases at J, leaving 13 bases unmatched. The CDR3 runs 14 residues. For the CDR3, the DNA is TGTGCCACTAACAGACAGGGAAGGAGTAATGAGCAGTTCTTC. Translation gives CATNRQGRSNEQFF.

The chain employs TRBV29-1 and TRBJ2-5; 7 nucleotides line up with TRBD1. The CDR3 spans 14 residues. Per germline, CDR1 SQVTM and CDR2 ANQGSEA. V gave up 8 bases and J gave up 2 bases; unmatched junction bases: 11. The CDR3 nucleotides are TGCAGCACCTCGTTGGTGGGACAGCAAGAGACCCAGTACTTC. It translates to CSTSLVGQQETQYF.